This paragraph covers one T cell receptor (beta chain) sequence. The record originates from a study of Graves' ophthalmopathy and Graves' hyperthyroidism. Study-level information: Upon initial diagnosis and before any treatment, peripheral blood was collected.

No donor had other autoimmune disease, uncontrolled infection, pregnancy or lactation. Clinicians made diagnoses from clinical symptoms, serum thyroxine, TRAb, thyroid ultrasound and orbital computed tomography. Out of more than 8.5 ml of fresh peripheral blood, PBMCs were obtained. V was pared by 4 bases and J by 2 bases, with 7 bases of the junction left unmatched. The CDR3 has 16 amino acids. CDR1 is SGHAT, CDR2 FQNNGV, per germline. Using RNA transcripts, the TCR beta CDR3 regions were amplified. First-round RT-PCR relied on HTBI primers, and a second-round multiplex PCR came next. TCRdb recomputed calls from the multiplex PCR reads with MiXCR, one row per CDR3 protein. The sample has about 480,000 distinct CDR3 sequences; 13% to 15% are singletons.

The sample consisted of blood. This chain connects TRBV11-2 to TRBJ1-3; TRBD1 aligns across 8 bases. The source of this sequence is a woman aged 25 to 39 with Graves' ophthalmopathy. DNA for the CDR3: TGTGCCAGCAGCTCGCAACCGGGACAGGCTGGAAACACCATATATTTT. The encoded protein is CASSSQPGQAGNTIYF.